The next 27 T cell receptor beta chains were all read from a single sample in a study of shared clonotypes between healthy human individuals. Measured with immunoSEQ multiplex PCR; TCRdb has only the in-frame clones, and not every one. The table includes under 200,000 clones, 80% to 95% detected once. The sequencing input was naive CD4+ T cells sorted from blood. Subset described: CD45RA+ positively selected. These receptors all come from a woman in her twenties or thirties in good health.

This chain joins TRBV5-1 and TRBJ2-2; a weak D match, TRBD2 (6 bases). Germline V gives CDR1 SGHRS, CDR2 YFSETQ. This CDR3 contains 16 residues. V was cut by 3 bases and J by 0 bases, with 12 bases left in between. Here the CDR3 reads CASSYSSESNTGELFF. CDR3 DNA: TGCGCCAGCAGCTACTCTAGCGAATCGAACACCGGGGAGCTGTTTTTT.

The CDR3 spells CASSLDGNMNTEAFF. The CDR3 DNA is TGCGCCAGCAGCTTGGACGGGAATATGAACACTGAAGCTTTCTTT. The chain uses TRBV5-1 and TRBJ1-1; D gene uncertain. This CDR3 contains 15 residues. Germline V gene data show CDR1 as SGHRS and CDR2 as YFSETQ. V was shortened by 0 bases and J by 0 bases, with 9 bases between the two germline ends.

This clone was detected only once. This rearrangement joins TRBV5-6 to TRBJ2-5; 7 bases map to TRBD1. Unmatched junction bases numbered 18, after V lost 5 bases and J lost 5 bases. There are 17 residues in the CDR3. Germline CDR1 is SGHDT and CDR2 is YYEEEE. CDR3 sequence (DNA): TGTGCCAGCAGTCGACTAAGGGGGCTCCAGGGTGGGGAGACCCAGTACTTC. It codes for CASSRLRGLQGGETQYF.

The rearrangement joins TRBV5-1 to TRBJ1-5, with TRBD1 as a possible D gene (5 bases). The CDR3 consists of 14 residues. Germline V gives CDR1 SGHRS, CDR2 YFSETQ. V was pared by 0 bases and J by 4 bases, with 8 bases between. The CDR3 is CASSLVPGNQPQHF. CDR3 nucleotide sequence: TGCGCCAGCAGCTTGGTCCCAGGGAATCAGCCCCAGCATTTT.

The chain recombines TRBV10-3 with TRBJ1-4; tentative D call: TRBD1 (5 bases). V lost 0 bases and J 8 bases, leaving 13 bases between the germline ends. The CDR3 spans 15 residues. The germline CDR1 and CDR2 sequences are ENHRY and SYGVKD. The CDR3 region is CAISESSRDGEKLFF. CDR3 nucleotide sequence: TGTGCCATCAGTGAGTCGTCCAGGGACGGGGAAAAACTGTTTTTT.

V is TRBV18 and J is TRBJ1-2; a possible D gene is TRBD1 (5 bases). Germline CDR1 and CDR2: KGHSH and LQKENI. The CDR3 is 13 amino acids. V dropped 2 bases and J dropped 4 bases, with 8 bases sitting between them. The CDR3 nucleotides read TGTGCCAGCTCACCAGCAGGGCCCTATGGCTACACCTTC. It codes for CASSPAGPYGYTF.

The rearrangement links TRBV5-4 to TRBJ2-3, with 7 bases aligning to TRBD2. The CDR3 consists of 16 residues. Germline V gene sequence: CDR1 SGHNT, CDR2 YYREEE (reference sequence). V shed 0 bases and J 0 bases; nucleotides not matched to a gene: 4. This CDR3 is CASSLVFSGSTDTQYF. The CDR3 DNA sequence: TGTGCCAGCAGCTTGGTCTTTAGCGGGAGCACAGATACGCAGTATTTT.

The V call is TRBV18, the J call TRBJ2-5; TRBD2 matches 7 bases. Germline lookup yields CDR1 KGHSH and CDR2 LQKENI. After removal of 0 bases from V and 0 bases from J, the junction contained 7 bases not matched to a gene. The CDR3 runs to 17 residues. CDR3 in DNA: TGTGCCAGCTCACCACCTTTTGGCGGGAGCCACCAAGAGACCCAGTACTTC. The encoded protein is CASSPPFGGSHQETQYF.

The chain recombines TRBV5-1 with TRBJ2-5; TRBD1 is a possible D gene (6 bases). The J call could be wrong; TRBJ2-7 is a better fit for the DNA end. CDR3 length: 16 residues. The germline gives CDR1 SGHRS, CDR2 YFSETQ. CDR3 protein: CASSLEVGGFYYEQYF. The CDR3 DNA sequence: TGCGCCAGCAGCTTGGAGGTAGGGGGATTTTACTACGAGCAGTACTTC.

The genes are TRBV2 and TRBJ1-5; D call uncertain. The CDR3 is 11 amino acids. Germline V CDR1 and CDR2: SNHLY, FYNNEI. The V end was cut by 6 bases, the J end by 6 bases, with 6 bases between. The DNA of the CDR3 is TGTGCCAGCAGGGTCGGTCAGCCCCAGCATTTT. Its protein is CASRVGQPQHF. The whole variable domain, filled in from reference TRBV2 and TRBJ1-5, reads EPEVTQTPSHQVTQMGQEVILRCVPISNHLYFYWYRQILGQKVEFLVSFYNNEISEKSEIFDDQFSVERPDGSNFTLKIRSTKLEDSAMYFCASRVGQPQHFGDGTRLSIL.

This rearrangement joins TRBV2 to TRBJ2-7; possibly TRBD1 for D (6 bases). Per the germline V gene, CDR1 is SNHLY and CDR2 is FYNNEI. This CDR3 region has 14 residues. The V gene lost 4 bases and the J gene lost 7 bases, with 17 bases spanning the gap. The chain's CDR3 is CASSATGQLGEQYF. In nucleotides, the CDR3 is TGTGCCAGCAGTGCCACAGGGCAGTTGGGAGAGCAGTACTTC.

CDR3 residues: CASSQVWGTETQYF. As DNA, the CDR3 is TGTGCCAGCAGCCAAGTTTGGGGGACAGAGACCCAGTACTTC. The chain uses TRBV14 and TRBJ2-5; D may be TRBD1 or TRBD2 (5 bases each). The germline CDR1 and CDR2 sequences are SGHDN and FVKESK. This CDR3 is 14 amino acids long. Trimming cost V 1 base and J 4 bases, with 10 bases left between them.

The chain carries TRBV27 and TRBJ2-5, with TRBD1 matching 7 bases. The J call could be wrong; TRBJ2-7 is a better fit for the DNA end. Germline V gives CDR1 MNHEY, CDR2 SMNVEV (reference sequence). CDR3 length: 15 amino acids. As DNA, the CDR3 is TGTGCCAGCAGTTCGGGACAGCTAAGAAGCTACGAGCAGTACTTC. Its protein product is CASSSGQLRSYEQYF.

The rearrangement uses TRBV14 and TRBJ2-1; D remains unclear. Trimming left V 1 base short and J 6 bases short, with 7 bases between. The length of the CDR3 is 13 residues. Germline values: CDR1 SGHDN, CDR2 FVKESK. The CDR3 DNA reads TGTGCCAGCAGCCAAGTCGTTTTCAATGAGCAGTTCTTC. It translates to CASSQVVFNEQFF.

The chain is built from TRBV28 and TRBJ2-7, with D possibly being TRBD1 (6 bases). Germline CDR1 reads MDHEN; CDR2 reads SYDVKM. The CDR3 consists of 15 residues. V was pared by 6 bases and J by 5 bases, with 20 bases between. CDR3 protein: CASSRWGLEIHEQYF. The DNA of the CDR3 is TGTGCCAGCAGCCGATGGGGGCTGGAGATCCACGAGCAGTACTTC.

V and J are TRBV7-2 and TRBJ1-1; D remains ambiguous. With 4 bases removed from V and 8 bases from J, the gap between germline ends came to 5 bases. The CDR3 totals 10 residues. Germline assignment: CDR1 SGHTA and CDR2 FQGNSA. The CDR3: CASSSGEAFF. The CDR3 nucleotides are TGTGCCAGCAGCTCGGGAGAAGCTTTCTTT.

The gene calls are TRBV30 and TRBJ1-1, with D tentatively TRBD1 (5 bases). Germline CDR1 and CDR2: GTSNPN and SVGIG (reference sequence). The CDR3 is made up of 11 amino acids. The germline V and J ends were trimmed by 6 bases and 4 bases, with 9 bases remaining between them. CDR3 sequence: CACQGITEAFF. In nucleotides, the CDR3 is TGTGCCTGTCAGGGAATCACTGAAGCTTTCTTT.

The gene calls are TRBV28 and TRBJ2-7, with a tentative D call TRBD1 (5 bases). Trimming took 5 bases from V and 5 from J, leaving 19 bases between them. The germline V gene has CDR1 MDHEN and CDR2 SYDVKM. CDR3 size: 15 residues. The chain's CDR3 is CASSNPAPGAHEQYF. CDR3 coding DNA: TGTGCCAGCAGTAATCCCGCCCCTGGGGCCCACGAGCAGTACTTC.

This clone was counted a single time. V and J are TRBV27 and TRBJ2-3; the D is unclear. CDR3 length equals 14 residues. CDR1 is MNHEY and CDR2 is SMNVEV in the germline V gene (reference sequence). The ends were cut back, 6 bases at V and 4 bases at J, with 14 bases in the middle. Here the CDR3 DNA reads TGTGCCAGCAGAAGGGCTGATTGGGCAGATACGCAGTATTTT. It specifies CASRRADWADTQYF.

The gene calls are TRBV27 and TRBJ2-7; TRBD1 is a possible D gene (6 bases). Germline V gene sequence: CDR1 MNHEY, CDR2 SMNVEV (reference sequence). The CDR3 length is 14 residues. The V end lost 8 bases, the J end lost 3 bases, and 17 bases lay between the germline ends. The CDR3 sequence is CASRSGTMDYEQYF. DNA for the CDR3: TGTGCCAGCCGGTCCGGGACAATGGACTACGAGCAGTACTTC.

The J gene is TRBJ2-1, the V gene TRBV5-1, with a tentative D call TRBD2 (6 bases). Trimming removed 7 bases from V and 9 bases from J, with 23 bases in between. The V gene's germline CDR1 is SGHRS and CDR2 YFSETQ. The CDR3 runs 15 residues. The CDR3 DNA sequence: TGCGCCAGCGCGGCGGGATCGAACCGGGAAGGTGAGCAGTTCTTC. Its protein product is CASAAGSNREGEQFF.

As for this clone: An end of the junction does not agree with germline; a read error may underlie this. Other nucleotide sequences in the sample specify the same CDR3. The chain couples TRBV7-9 to TRBJ2-7; TRBD2 might be the D (5 bases). CDR3 size: 14 residues. CDR1 is SEHNR, CDR2 FQNEAQ, per germline (reference sequence). Here the CDR3 reads CASREIGRTYEQYF. CDR3 DNA: TGCGCCAGCAGAGAGATTGGGAGAACCTACGAGCAGTACTTC.

V gene TRBV5-1 combines with J gene TRBJ1-6; D not certain. This CDR3 region has 13 residues. CDR1 is SGHRS and CDR2 is YFSETQ in the germline V gene. With 2 bases removed from V and 8 bases from J, the gap between germline ends came to 8 bases. Here the CDR3 DNA reads TGCGCCAGCAGCTTCTTCGAGGATTCACCCCTCCACTTT. It codes for CASSFFEDSPLHF.

This clone was seen just once. The rearrangement uses TRBV6-1 and TRBJ1-1; the D is unclear. The CDR3 runs 14 residues. V lost 6 bases and J lost 1, with 12 bases in between. The germline V gene has CDR1 MNHNS and CDR2 SASEGT. The CDR3 loop reads CASRSQARNTEAFF. The CDR3 nucleotides are TGTGCCAGCAGATCCCAGGCCCGGAACACTGAAGCTTTCTTT.

J is TRBJ1-5 and V is TRBV13; D not resolved. The ends were cut back, 4 bases at V and 2 bases at J, with 15 bases in the middle. CDR1 and CDR2 (germline): PRHDT, FYEKMQ (reference sequence). This CDR3 has 16 amino acids. The DNA of the CDR3 is TGTGCCAGCAGCTCAGGACCTCCAAGGGGCAATCAGCCCCAGCATTTT. It yields the protein CASSSGPPRGNQPQHF.

This chain links TRBV10-3 with TRBJ2-7; 7 positions match TRBD2. The CDR3 is 14 residues long. In germline, CDR1 is ENHRY, CDR2 SYGVKD. After removal of 3 bases from V and 6 bases from J, the junction contained 8 bases not matched to a gene. Here the CDR3 reads CAISDVGGPLEQYF. The CDR3 coding sequence is TGTGCCATCAGTGATGTGGGAGGGCCTCTCGAGCAGTACTTC.

The chain employs TRBV18 and TRBJ2-5, with 12 bases identical to TRBD2. Matching the DNA end better, TRBJ2-7 makes the J call doubtful. The CDR3 length is 16 residues. Germline CDR1 is KGHSH and CDR2 is LQKENI. The CDR3 sequence is CASSRLAGVGAYEQYF. The CDR3 nucleotides are TGTGCCAGCTCTCGACTAGCGGGAGTAGGTGCCTACGAGCAGTACTTC.